A single sample is the source of the 27 T cell receptor beta chains below, sequenced in a study of T-cell reconstitution after alpha-beta-depleted transplantation in children. Unique molecular identifiers were used to barcode this TCRbeta library. One entry per CDR3 protein, called by TCRdb with MiXCR from the PCR reads. The repertoire includes 330,000 or so distinct CDR3 sequences, 10% of them detected once, and roughly 7% sits in the top ten. This sample comprised PBMCs, obtained before TCRalphabeta/CD19-depleted stem cell transplant. The receptor source for this set is a boy under two years old with acute myeloid leukemia, due to receive a stem cell transplant.

This clonotype was seen at least ten times. The chain uses TRBV20-1 and TRBJ2-1, with TRBD2 matching over 7 bases. The CDR3 covers 14 residues. Germline lookup yields CDR1 DFQATT and CDR2 SNEGSKA (reference sequence). The V and J ends lost 4 bases and 5 bases, in that order; junction bases with no gene match: 8. The CDR3 nucleotides read TGCAGTGCTATTAGCGGGTGGCCCCACAATGAGCAGTTCTTC. Its translation: CSAISGWPHNEQFF.

This clonotype was counted many times. V is TRBV29-1 and J is TRBJ1-2; D remains unclear. Trimming took off 3 bases at V and 4 bases at J, with 12 bases between the two ends. Germline CDR1 is SQVTM and CDR2 is ANQGSEA. The CDR3 has 13 residues. The CDR3 nucleotides are TGCAGCGTTGATAAACCTGAGGGCTATGGCTACACCTTC. This codes for CSVDKPEGYGYTF. Full variable domain (missing parts from reference TRBV29-1 and TRBJ1-2): SAVISQKPSRDICQRGTSLTIQCQVDSQVTMMFWYRQQPGQSLTLIATANQGSEATYESGFVIDKFPISRPNLTFSTLTVSNMSPEDSSIYLCSVDKPEGYGYTFGSGTRLTVV.

This clonotype was observed at least ten times. V is TRBV7-2 and J is TRBJ2-1; D perhaps matches TRBD2 (6 bases). The V and J ends lost 1 base and 8 bases respectively, with 12 bases between them. Germline values: CDR1 SGHTA, CDR2 FQGNSA. CDR3 size: 14 residues. The CDR3 reads CASSLGLAIDEQFF. In DNA form, the CDR3 reads TGTGCCAGCAGCTTAGGCCTAGCGATCGATGAGCAGTTCTTC.

This clonotype was found many times. The chain is built from TRBV7-2 and TRBJ1-6; TRBD1 matches at 11 bases. Germline V gives CDR1 SGHTA, CDR2 FQGNSA. The CDR3 runs 15 residues. With 1 base clipped from V and 9 bases from J, the junction kept 2 bases outside the gene matches. The chain's CDR3 is CASSLGGTGGSPLHF. The CDR3 coding sequence is TGTGCCAGCAGCTTAGGAGGGACAGGGGGTTCACCCCTCCACTTT.

The rearrangement joins TRBV28 to TRBJ1-1, with TRBD1 matching over 8 bases. CDR1 and CDR2 (germline): MDHEN, SYDVKM. The trim removed 6 bases at V and 9 bases at J, leaving 12 bases unmatched. This CDR3 comprises 14 residues. DNA of the CDR3: TGTGCCAGCAGCCAACCAGGGGGCACCCTTAAAGCTTTCTTT. It is translated as CASSQPGGTLKAFF.

This clonotype was seen many times. This chain uses TRBV4-2 with TRBJ2-3; weak D call: TRBD2 (5 bases). CDR1 LGHNA and CDR2 YNFKEQ come from the germline V gene. The germline V and J ends were trimmed by 0 bases and 5 bases, with 15 bases remaining between them. This CDR3 is 16 amino acids long. The CDR3 region has the DNA TGTGCCAGCAGCCAAGAAAGAGGGTCTAGAGGAGATACGCAGTATTTT. It encodes CASSQERGSRGDTQYF.

Comments on this clonotype: A read error may explain this, as a much larger clone is one base away. This chain uses TRBV11-2 with TRBJ2-3; D is unresolved. This CDR3 is 16 amino acids long. The V and J ends lost 5 bases and 0 bases respectively, with 15 bases between them. The V gene's germline CDR1 is SGHAT and CDR2 FQNNGV. Here the CDR3 reads CASSILGLTSTDTQYF. The CDR3 DNA sequence: TGTGCCAGCAGCATATTGGGCCTGACTAGCACAGATACGCAGTATTTT.

This clonotype has at least ten counts. The chain recombines TRBV20-1 with TRBJ1-5; TRBD1 matches 7 bases. Trimming took 6 bases from V and 6 from J; bases not matched to a gene: 5. The CDR3 spans 12 residues. The germline V gene has CDR1 DFQATT and CDR2 SNEGSKA (reference sequence). CDR3 amino acids: CSAGGGIQPQHF. In DNA, the CDR3 is TGCAGTGCGGGAGGGGGCATTCAGCCCCAGCATTTT.

This clonotype was picked up many times. The chain recombines TRBV9 with TRBJ2-2; 8 nucleotides line up with TRBD1. Germline assignment: CDR1 SGDLS and CDR2 YYNGEE. With 4 bases clipped from V and 0 bases from J, the junction kept 8 bases outside the gene matches. The CDR3 sequence is 17 residues long. CDR3 sequence reads: CASSPRDRRPNTGELFF. The CDR3 bases are TGTGCCAGCAGCCCCCGGGACAGGCGCCCGAACACCGGGGAGCTGTTTTTT.

This clonotype was observed a few times. The rearrangement joins TRBV12-3 or TRBV12-4 to TRBJ2-5; 10 bases are a match to TRBD2. Trimming cost V 6 bases and J 6 bases; bases outside gene matches: 10. The CDR3 consists of 15 residues. CDR3: CASRFGVAGGQTQYF. The DNA for the CDR3 is TGTGCCAGCAGATTCGGAGTAGCGGGGGGTCAGACCCAGTACTTC.

Many counts were recorded for this clonotype. The J gene is TRBJ2-2, the V gene TRBV12-3 or TRBV12-4, with TRBD2 as a possible D gene (5 bases). The CDR3 consists of 15 residues. Trimming stripped 3 bases from V and 2 bases from J, with 10 bases between. For the CDR3, the DNA is TGTGCCAGCAGTTTGAGGGCTACAAACACCGGGGAGCTGTTTTTT. This encodes CASSLRATNTGELFF.

This clonotype was recorded many times. The chain has TRBV29-1 and TRBJ1-2, with TRBD1 identical over 9 bases. The CDR3 extends over 13 amino acids. V was clipped by 7 bases and J by 8 bases; unmatched bases: 11. CDR1 SQVTM and CDR2 ANQGSEA come from the germline V gene. The CDR3 nucleotides read TGCAGCGCTAAGGGACAGGGAGGGAGGGGCTACACCTTC. Its protein is CSAKGQGGRGYTF.

In this sample, this clonotype turned up many times. J is TRBJ1-5 and V is TRBV28; no definite D call. The CDR3 sequence is 14 residues long. Germline V gene lookup returns CDR1 MDHEN and CDR2 SYDVKM. Trimming stripped 5 bases from V and 2 bases from J, with 10 bases between. CDR3 residues: CASSPWGGNQPQHF. The CDR3 DNA reads TGTGCCAGCAGTCCGTGGGGAGGCAATCAGCCCCAGCATTTT.

This clonotype was detected many times. The CDR3 protein is CASSQARIYEQYF. The CDR3 bases are TGTGCCAGCAGCCAAGCCCGGATCTACGAGCAGTACTTC. The chain combines TRBV3-1 with TRBJ2-7, with D hard to call. Per germline, CDR1 LGHDT and CDR2 YNNKEL (reference sequence). Trimming removed 1 base from V and 3 bases from J, with 7 bases in between. This CDR3 comprises 13 residues.

As regards this clonotype: A read error may explain this, as a much larger clone is one base away. The chain joins TRBV7-2 to TRBJ1-4; a possible D gene is TRBD1 (5 bases). The V end was cut by 6 bases, the J end by 10 bases, with 15 bases between. CDR1 and CDR2 from the germline V gene are SGHTA and FQGNSA. The CDR3 consists of 13 residues. CDR3 region: CASSRRGSGKLFF. In DNA, the CDR3 is TGTGCCAGCAGTCGACGGGGGAGCGGAAAACTGTTTTTT.

This clonotype turned up a few times. Compared with germline, one end of the junction differs, possibly owing to a read error. The rearrangement links TRBV6-5 to TRBJ2-1; D uncertain. CDR3 size: 15 residues. Germline values: CDR1 MNHEY, CDR2 SVGAGI. CDR3 in DNA: TGTGCCAGCAGATACTCCCAACTCTCCTACAATGAGCAGTTCTTC. This translates into CASRYSQLSYNEQFF.

Many counts were recorded for this clonotype. V is TRBV6-5 and J is TRBJ1-5; weak D call: TRBD1 (5 bases). The CDR3 consists of 14 residues. Germline values: CDR1 MNHEY, CDR2 SVGAGI. V was trimmed by 6 bases and J by 4 bases, leaving 13 bases between them. The chain's CDR3 is CASSFRQTNQPQHF. The DNA for the CDR3 is TGTGCCAGCAGCTTTCGACAGACAAATCAGCCCCAGCATTTT.

This clonotype occurred many times. The chain joins TRBV29-1 to TRBJ1-3; D gene uncertain. Trimming shortened V by 1 base and J by 4 bases, and 11 bases separated the two germline ends. Germline CDR1 and CDR2: SQVTM and ANQGSEA. CDR3 size: 14 residues. DNA of the CDR3: TGCAGCGTTGAAGCGTTGAAGGGAGGAAACACCATATATTTT. Translated, it gives CSVEALKGGNTIYF.

This clonotype was detected only a few times. The V gene is TRBV20-1, the J gene TRBJ2-1, with TRBD2 matching over 10 bases. The CDR3 is made up of 18 amino acids. CDR1 is DFQATT, CDR2 SNEGSKA, per germline (reference sequence). V lost 0 bases to trimming and J lost 2 bases; unmatched junction nucleotides: 10. CDR3 nucleotide sequence: TGCAGTGCTAGAGATCCCTGGCTAGCGGGGGTAACCTACAATGAGCAGTTCTTC. Protein product: CSARDPWLAGVTYNEQFF.

The rearrangement links TRBV5-1 to TRBJ2-1; 11 nucleotides match TRBD1. The CDR3 is made up of 15 amino acids. V was pared by 3 bases and J by 6 bases, with 5 bases of the junction left unmatched. Germline CDR1 is SGHRS and CDR2 is YFSETQ. Written as DNA, the CDR3 is TGCGCCAGCAGCTCGGGACAGGGGGTCGGCAATGAGCAGTTCTTC. It encodes CASSSGQGVGNEQFF.

This clonotype was recorded at least ten times. J is TRBJ2-4 and V is TRBV5-1; 7 nucleotides line up with TRBD2. This CDR3 has 15 amino acids. V shed 0 bases and J 5 bases; nucleotides not matched to a gene: 5. Germline CDR1 SGHRS, CDR2 YFSETQ. The CDR3 region has the DNA TGCGCCAGCAGCTTGGGCGCGGGAGAACAAAACATTCAGTACTTC. The encoded protein is CASSLGAGEQNIQYF.

This clonotype was recorded many times. This chain links TRBV5-1 with TRBJ1-3; 10 bases are a match to TRBD1. J gave up 5 bases and V 4 bases, and 6 bases lay outside the gene matches. The germline gives CDR1 SGHRS, CDR2 YFSETQ. This CDR3 is built from 15 residues. The CDR3 DNA follows: TGCGCCAGCAGCCCGGGACAGGGGTTAAGAAACACCATATATTTT. Translation gives CASSPGQGLRNTIYF.

This clonotype was counted many times. The chain recombines TRBV11-2 with TRBJ1-6; a weak D match, TRBD1 (5 bases). V gave up 4 bases and J gave up 9 bases, with 13 bases separating them. From germline, CDR1 is SGHAT and CDR2 FQNNGV. The CDR3 covers 14 residues. The CDR3 here is CASSSYVGGSPLHF. Here the CDR3 DNA reads TGTGCCAGCAGCTCATACGTGGGGGGTTCACCCCTCCACTTT.

This clonotype was recorded many times. The rearrangement joins TRBV28 to TRBJ2-7; TRBD1 matches at 9 bases. Germline V gene lookup returns CDR1 MDHEN and CDR2 SYDVKM. The V gene end was trimmed by 3 bases and the J gene end by 3 bases; junction bases not matched to a gene: 9. The CDR3 extends over 16 amino acids. CDR3 amino acids: CASSFNQRQGGYEQYF. DNA for the CDR3: TGTGCCAGCAGTTTCAATCAGCGACAGGGGGGCTACGAGCAGTACTTC.

This clonotype was seen many times. The chain couples TRBV6-5 to TRBJ1-2, with 7 bases identical to TRBD1. The germline V gene has CDR1 MNHEY and CDR2 SVGAGI. The CDR3 runs 16 residues. V trimming: 0 bases; J trimming: 5 bases; junction bases outside the gene matches: 9. CDR3 sequence (DNA): TGTGCCAGCAGTTACTCGCGTCAGGGGGTTCGGTATGGCTACACCTTC. Amino acid sequence: CASSYSRQGVRYGYTF.

This chain uses TRBV5-4 with TRBJ2-5; possible D gene TRBD2, 6 bases. Germline-derived CDR1 and CDR2 are SGHNT and YYREEE (reference sequence). The CDR3 runs to 16 residues. Trimming stripped 4 bases from V and 2 bases from J, with 18 bases between. The CDR3 loop is CASSLQRGAGQETQYF. The CDR3 bases are TGTGCCAGCAGCCTACAGAGGGGTGCGGGACAAGAGACCCAGTACTTC.

A single count supports this clonotype. The rearrangement links TRBV7-3 to TRBJ2-3; no reliable D call. Trimming cost V 2 bases and J 1 base, with 10 bases left between them. This CDR3 has 15 amino acids. The germline V gene has CDR1 SGHTA and CDR2 FQGTGA. CDR3 residues: CASSLRSLGTDTQYF. The CDR3 nucleotides are TGTGCCAGCAGCTTACGCAGTCTGGGCACAGATACGCAGTATTTT.